This T cell receptor beta chain was obtained from a study of cytomegalovirus exposure and HLA in healthy donors. About the research overall: The study's early data release held 80 million to 95 million unique TCRs from HLA-typed donors.

In this sample, this clone turned up a few times. Its antigen remains unknown. Both 60 Vbeta primers and 13 Jbeta primers went into the PCR. Clones were sequenced by immunoSEQ multiplex PCR, and TCRdb holds only the in-frame ones, with some missing. The sample has some 120,000 clones; 70% to 80% are singletons. V dropped 5 bases and J dropped 2; count of bases not matched to a gene: 4. The CDR3 extends over 15 amino acids. Germline V CDR1 and CDR2: MNHEY, SMNVEV (reference sequence). Study-level findings and limits: Among CMV-associated TCR beta chains, most appeared HLA-restricted in a later analysis. CMV serostatus stood as the only immune exposure information on hand. Earlier analysis yielded a pattern in which most TCR beta V segments were productive about 87% or about 30% of the time.

The TCR was taken from a young woman in good health and CMV-seropositive. The sequenced material came from PBMCs. The chain joins TRBV27 to TRBJ2-5, with 11 bases matching TRBD2. DNA of the CDR3: TGTGCCAGCAGTCCTAGCGGGAGGCTACAAGAGACCCAGTACTTC. Its protein product is CASSPSGRLQETQYF.